This T cell receptor beta chain appears in the sequencing data of a study of blood T cell repertoires in COVID-19 (dated by TCRdb to about 2020). In terms of the full investigation: The collaborator samples originated in the United States, Italy and Spain and spanned the acute and convalescent phases of COVID-19. The prospective study material was composed of cDNA or gDNA derived from T cells, B-cell-depleted T cells, or PBMCs. The dataset comprised deeply sampled blood TCRbeta repertoires from subjects exposed to, actively infected with, or recovered from COVID-19. A freely available public database, intended as a resource for researchers studying the immune response to SARS-CoV-2, is where the repertoires were released. Samples were obtained from the ongoing ImmuneRACE study (first 160 participants) and from 1,254 subjects provided by 6 global collaborators. The sample metadata nearly always contained a de-identified subject ID, COVID-19 status, age in years and sex. Where available, HLA class I and class II types were taken from metadata supplied by the sample provider and were not determined by assay-based typing.

TCRbeta CDR3 regions were amplified from genomic DNA by means of the immunoSEQ Assay, a bias-controlled multiplex PCR. The authors processed their data as follows. Nucleated cell counts per sample were estimated from amplification of reference gene primers within the assay. To quantify the absolute abundance of each unique TCRbeta CDR3 rearrangement, sequence reads were collapsed and filtered. Productive Simpson clonality was computed per sample as the square root of Simpson's diversity index over productive rearrangements. TCRdb limited this immuneACCESS table to in-frame rearrangements with V and J called. A share of clones is missing; checked studies link under half to unresolved V genes, and the rest is unexplained. The V and J calls and the clone size are those of that table, but D and trimming were determined from the DNA. This sample has approximately 300,000 clones in its table, and just over 85% of those were observed once. Clones ranked in the top ten supply 8% to 13% of the sample.

CDR1 and CDR2 were assigned from the germline V gene as SNHLY and FYNNEI. Counted from cysteine to phenylalanine, this CDR3 has 14 amino acids. CDR3 DNA only is kept here, 42 bases in frame from base 1. Deletion took 7 bases off V and 4 bases off J, with a span of 16 bases between the germline ends. In the prospective study, participants were about 18 to 100 years old, resided in about two dozen geographic areas of the United States, and were enrolled through a virtual design. In the prospective study, cohorts were assigned on the basis of participant-reported clinical history obtained from a screening survey and a study questionnaire. For ImmuneRACE Cohort 3, a participant was defined as recovered based on two consecutive negative NP/OP PCR tests, clearance by a healthcare professional, or resolution of symptoms. Mobile phlebotomists in the prospective study collected whole blood, serum and a nasopharyngeal or oropharyngeal swab from every participant. Over a roughly 2-month period, participants in the prospective study had the option of providing additional blood draws and questionnaires. Blood samples from the prospective study were shipped frozen or at room temperature prior to DNA extraction.

Turning to this clone: This receptor's antigen is unknown. No base-level quality is on record; no much larger clone is a single base apart.

Beyond this particular receptor, the publication reports: How much clinical and demographic metadata was included differed by source and by participant, and the metadata was provided uncurated.

The receptor was isolated from a woman aged 18-29 years who had recovered from COVID-19. The sequencing sample was made of PBMCs or T cells enriched from blood (not recorded which). This chain joins TRBV2 to TRBJ1-1; the D gene remains uncertain. CDR3 region: CASIKEVLGTEAFF. The DNA sequence is TGTGCCAGCATTAAAGAGGTTCTCGGCACTGAAGCTTTCTTT.